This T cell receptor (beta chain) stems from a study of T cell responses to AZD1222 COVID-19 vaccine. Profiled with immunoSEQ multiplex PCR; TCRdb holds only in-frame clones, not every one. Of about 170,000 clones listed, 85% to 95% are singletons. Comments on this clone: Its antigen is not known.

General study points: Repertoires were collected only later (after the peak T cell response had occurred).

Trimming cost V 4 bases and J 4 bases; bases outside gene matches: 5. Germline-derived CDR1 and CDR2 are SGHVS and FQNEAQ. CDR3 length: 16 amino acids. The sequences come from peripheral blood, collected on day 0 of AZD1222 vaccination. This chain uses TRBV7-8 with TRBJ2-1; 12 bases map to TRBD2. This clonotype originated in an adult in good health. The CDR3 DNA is TGTGCCAGCAGCTACCGGACTAGCGGGAAATACAATGAGCAGTTCTTC. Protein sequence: CASSYRTSGKYNEQFF.